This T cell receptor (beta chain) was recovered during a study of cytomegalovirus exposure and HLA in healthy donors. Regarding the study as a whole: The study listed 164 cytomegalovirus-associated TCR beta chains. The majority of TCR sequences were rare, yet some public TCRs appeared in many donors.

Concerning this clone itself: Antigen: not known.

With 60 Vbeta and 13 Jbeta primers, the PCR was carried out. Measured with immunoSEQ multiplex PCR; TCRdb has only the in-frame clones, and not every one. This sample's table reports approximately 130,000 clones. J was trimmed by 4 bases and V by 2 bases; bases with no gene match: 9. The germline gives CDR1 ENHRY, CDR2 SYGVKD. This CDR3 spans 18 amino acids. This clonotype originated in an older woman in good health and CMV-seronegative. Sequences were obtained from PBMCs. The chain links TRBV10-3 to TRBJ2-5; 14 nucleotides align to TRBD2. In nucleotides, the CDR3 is TGTGCCATCAGTGAGCGGGGACTAGCGGGAGTAGGCGCAGAGACCCAGTACTTC. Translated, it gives CAISERGLAGVGAETQYF.